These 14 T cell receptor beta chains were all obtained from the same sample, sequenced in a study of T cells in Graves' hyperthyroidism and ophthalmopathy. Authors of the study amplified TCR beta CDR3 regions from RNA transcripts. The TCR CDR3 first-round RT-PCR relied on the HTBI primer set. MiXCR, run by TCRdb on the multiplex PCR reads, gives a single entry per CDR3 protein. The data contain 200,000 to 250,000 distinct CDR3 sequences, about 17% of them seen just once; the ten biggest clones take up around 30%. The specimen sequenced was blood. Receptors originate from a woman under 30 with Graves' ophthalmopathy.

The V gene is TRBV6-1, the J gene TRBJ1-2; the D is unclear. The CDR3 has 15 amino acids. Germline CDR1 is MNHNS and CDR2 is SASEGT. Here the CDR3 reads CVNSEAVTGSYGYTF. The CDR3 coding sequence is TGTGTCAACAGTGAAGCTGTTACGGGTTCCTACGGCTACACCTTC.

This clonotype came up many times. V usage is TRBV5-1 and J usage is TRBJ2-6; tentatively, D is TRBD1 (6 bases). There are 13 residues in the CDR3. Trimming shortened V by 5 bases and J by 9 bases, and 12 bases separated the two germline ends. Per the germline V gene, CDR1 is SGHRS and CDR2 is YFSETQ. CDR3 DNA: TGCGCCAGCAGGCGACAGGTCCTCAACGTCCTGACTTTC. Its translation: CASRRQVLNVLTF.

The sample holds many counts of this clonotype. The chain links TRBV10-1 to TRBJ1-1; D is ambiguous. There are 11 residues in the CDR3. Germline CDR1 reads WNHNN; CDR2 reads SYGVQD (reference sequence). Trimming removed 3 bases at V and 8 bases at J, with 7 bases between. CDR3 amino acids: CASSDSGEAFF. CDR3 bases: TGCGCCAGCAGTGACTCCGGCGAAGCTTTCTTT.

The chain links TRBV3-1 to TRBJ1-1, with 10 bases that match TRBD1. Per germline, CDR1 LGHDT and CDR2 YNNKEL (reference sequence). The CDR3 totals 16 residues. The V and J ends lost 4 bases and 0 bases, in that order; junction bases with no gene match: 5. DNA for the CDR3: TGTGCCAGCAGCCCCGGGACAGGGGCGATGAACACTGAAGCTTTCTTT. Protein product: CASSPGTGAMNTEAFF.

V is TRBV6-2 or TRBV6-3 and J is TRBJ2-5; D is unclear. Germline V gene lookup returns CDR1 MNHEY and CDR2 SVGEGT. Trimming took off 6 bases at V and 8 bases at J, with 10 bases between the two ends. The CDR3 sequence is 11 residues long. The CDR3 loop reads CASRGRYTQYF. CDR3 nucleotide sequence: TGTGCCAGCAGGGGCCGGTATACCCAGTACTTC.

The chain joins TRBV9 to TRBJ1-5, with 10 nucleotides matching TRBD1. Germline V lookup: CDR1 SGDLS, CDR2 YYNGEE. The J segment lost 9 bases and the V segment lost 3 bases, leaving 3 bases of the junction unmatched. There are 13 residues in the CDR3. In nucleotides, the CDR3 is TGTGCCAGCAGCGCCGGACAGGGGGGGCCCCAGCATTTT. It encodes CASSAGQGGPQHF. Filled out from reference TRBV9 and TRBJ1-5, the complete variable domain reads DSGVTQTPKHLITATGQRVTLRCSPRSGDLSVYWYQQSLDQGLQFLIQYYNGEERAKGNILERFSAQQFPDLHSELNLSSLELGDSALYFCASSAGQGGPQHFGDGTRLSIL.

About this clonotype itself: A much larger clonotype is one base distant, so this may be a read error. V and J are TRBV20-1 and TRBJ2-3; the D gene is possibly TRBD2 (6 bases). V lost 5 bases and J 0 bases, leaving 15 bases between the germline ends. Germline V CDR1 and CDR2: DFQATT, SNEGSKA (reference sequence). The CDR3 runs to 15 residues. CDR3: CSAGGTKASTDTQYF. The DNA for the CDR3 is TGCAGTGCTGGAGGGACGAAAGCTAGCACAGATACGCAGTATTTT.

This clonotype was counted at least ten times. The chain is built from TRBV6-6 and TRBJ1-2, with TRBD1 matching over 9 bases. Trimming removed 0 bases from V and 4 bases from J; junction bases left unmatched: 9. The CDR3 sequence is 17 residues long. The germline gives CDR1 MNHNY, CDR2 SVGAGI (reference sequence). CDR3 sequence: CASSYSKRDRVSYGYTF. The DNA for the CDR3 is TGTGCCAGCAGTTACTCGAAACGGGACAGGGTGAGCTATGGCTACACCTTC.

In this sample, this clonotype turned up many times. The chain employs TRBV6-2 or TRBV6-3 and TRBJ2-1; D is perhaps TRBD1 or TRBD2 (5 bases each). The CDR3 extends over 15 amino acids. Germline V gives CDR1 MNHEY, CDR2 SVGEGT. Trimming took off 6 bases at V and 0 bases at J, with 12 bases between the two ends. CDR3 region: CASRRDLSSYNEQFF. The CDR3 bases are TGTGCCAGCAGAAGGGACCTGAGCTCCTACAATGAGCAGTTCTTC.

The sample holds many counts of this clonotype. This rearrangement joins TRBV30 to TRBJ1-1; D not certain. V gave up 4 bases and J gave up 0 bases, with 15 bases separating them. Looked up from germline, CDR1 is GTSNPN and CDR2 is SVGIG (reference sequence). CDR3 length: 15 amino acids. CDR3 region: CAWNRIRTMNTEAFF. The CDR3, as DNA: TGTGCCTGGAACCGTATTCGGACTATGAACACTGAAGCTTTCTTT.

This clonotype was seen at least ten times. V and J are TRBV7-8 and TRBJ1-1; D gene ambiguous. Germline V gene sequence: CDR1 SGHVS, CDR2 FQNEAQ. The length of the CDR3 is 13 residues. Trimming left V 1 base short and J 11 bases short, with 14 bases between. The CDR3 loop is CASSLDRSVGAFF. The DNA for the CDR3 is TGTGCCAGCAGCTTAGACCGCAGCGTTGGGGCTTTCTTT.

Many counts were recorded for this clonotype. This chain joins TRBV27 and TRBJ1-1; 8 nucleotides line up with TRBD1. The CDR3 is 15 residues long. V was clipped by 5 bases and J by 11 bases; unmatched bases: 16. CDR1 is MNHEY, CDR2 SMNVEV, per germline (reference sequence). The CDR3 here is CASSIGSHRGEKAFF. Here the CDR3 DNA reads TGTGCCAGCAGTATCGGTAGCCACAGGGGGGAGAAGGCTTTCTTT.

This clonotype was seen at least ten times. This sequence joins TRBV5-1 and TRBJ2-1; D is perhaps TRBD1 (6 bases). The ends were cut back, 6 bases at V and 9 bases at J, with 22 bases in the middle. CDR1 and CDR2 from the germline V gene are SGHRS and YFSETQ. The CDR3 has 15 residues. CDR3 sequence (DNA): TGCGCCAGCAACCGGTTGACAGGAGTGATTGGTGAGCAGTTCTTC. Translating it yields CASNRLTGVIGEQFF.

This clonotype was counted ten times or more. The CDR3 spells CATSRGASVPLQETQYF. The CDR3 region has the DNA TGTGCCACCAGCAGAGGGGCTAGCGTCCCACTCCAAGAGACCCAGTACTTC. V is TRBV15 and J is TRBJ2-5, with a possible D match to TRBD2 (6 bases). The germline V and J ends were trimmed by 1 base and 1 base, with 16 bases remaining between them. Germline assignment: CDR1 LNHNV and CDR2 YYDKDF (reference sequence). The CDR3 contains 17 residues.